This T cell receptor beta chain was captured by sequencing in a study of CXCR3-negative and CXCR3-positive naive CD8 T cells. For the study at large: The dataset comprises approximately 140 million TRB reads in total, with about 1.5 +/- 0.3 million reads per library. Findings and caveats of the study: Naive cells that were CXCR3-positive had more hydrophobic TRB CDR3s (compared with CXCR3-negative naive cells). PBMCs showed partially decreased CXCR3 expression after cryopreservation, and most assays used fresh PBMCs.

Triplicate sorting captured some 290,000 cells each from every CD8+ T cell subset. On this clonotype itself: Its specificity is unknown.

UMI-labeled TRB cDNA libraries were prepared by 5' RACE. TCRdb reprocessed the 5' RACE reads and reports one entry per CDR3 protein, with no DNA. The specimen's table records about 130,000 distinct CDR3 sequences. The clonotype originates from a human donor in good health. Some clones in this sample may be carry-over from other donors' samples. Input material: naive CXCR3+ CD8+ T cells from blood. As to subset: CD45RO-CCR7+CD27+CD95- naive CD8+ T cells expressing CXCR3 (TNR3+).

CDR3 loop: CASSQDPGVTYNEQFF. The V call is TRBV4-3, the J call TRBJ2-1. Germline V gene data show CDR1 as LGHNA and CDR2 as YSLEER. The CDR3 totals 16 residues.